Below, 11 T cell receptor beta chains from the same sample are listed, as sequenced in a study of glioma-infiltrating T cells. Amplification of TCR alpha and beta CDR3 regions from RNA used iRepertoire nested multiplex PCR. TCRdb ran MiXCR on the multiplex PCR reads and lists one entry per CDR3 protein. This sample has roughly 120,000 distinct CDR3 sequences, with under 30% found just once. Input material: glioma tissue, nonneoplastic brain tissue, or PBMCs (not recorded which). The receptors originated from a human donor with low-grade glioma or glioblastoma, undergoing nonglioma brain surgery, or in good health (not recorded which).

This clonotype was detected many times. The V gene is TRBV4-1, the J gene TRBJ2-3; 9 nucleotides agree with TRBD2. V was clipped by 1 base and J by 3 bases; unmatched bases: 5. This CDR3 contains 16 residues. CDR1 MGHRA and CDR2 YSYEKL come from the germline V gene. Here the CDR3 reads CASSQASGMSTDTQYF. CDR3 nucleotides: TGCGCCAGCAGCCAAGCTAGCGGGATGTCAACAGATACGCAGTATTTT.

On this clonotype: It may be a read error: a sequence one base away is much more abundant. The chain is built from TRBV27 and TRBJ2-7; no clear D. Germline V gene data show CDR1 as MNHEY and CDR2 as SMNVEV (reference sequence). The CDR3 sequence is 13 residues long. CDR3 loop: CASSLSGGSEQCF. CDR3 in DNA: TGTGCCAGCAGTTTATCGGGCGGATCCGAGCAGTGCTTC.

The table lists this clonotype with many counts. V usage is TRBV4-1 and J usage is TRBJ2-7; D unresolved. V shed 1 base and J shed 0 bases, with 7 bases lying between them. CDR1 is MGHRA and CDR2 is YSYEKL in the germline V gene. This CDR3 has 14 amino acids. The CDR3 DNA is TGCGCCAGCAGCCAAGGTCCTATCTCCTACGAGCAGTACTTC. It encodes CASSQGPISYEQYF.

As for this clonotype: A read error may produce the germline difference seen at one junction end. The chain is built from TRBV11-2 and TRBJ2-7, with D possibly TRBD2 on 6 matching bases. The CDR3 sequence is 16 residues long. Germline V lookup: CDR1 SGHAT, CDR2 FQNNGV. The CDR3 spells CASSLEGGQGSYGQYF. The CDR3 DNA reads as TGTGCCAGCAGCTTAGAAGGAGGGCAGGGTTCCTACGGGCAGTACTTC.

As concerns this clonotype: The CDR3 does not close with the conserved phenylalanine or tryptophan, likely indicating a read error. The chain has TRBV19 and TRBJ1-1, with D uncertain. There are 14 residues in the CDR3. V lost 4 bases, J lost 6 bases, and 15 bases lay in between. CDR1 and CDR2 from the germline V gene are LNHDA and SQIVND (reference sequence). CDR3 bases: TGTGCCAGTAGTACACCGGGCCAGGCCCCTGAAGCTTTCGTT. Translating gives CASSTPGQAPEAFV.

This clonotype was seen repeatedly, ten times or more. A junction boundary mismatches the germline segment, possibly from a read error. The V gene is TRBV11-3, the J gene TRBJ2-3, with D possibly matching TRBD2 (5 bases). Germline values: CDR1 SGHNT, CDR2 YENEEA. This CDR3 comprises 17 residues. This chain's CDR3 is CASSLDHEGRRTDTQYF. The CDR3 DNA sequence: TGTGCCAGCAGCTTAGATCACGAGGGCCGGCGCACGGATACGCAGTATTTT.

With regard to this clonotype: A much larger clone is a single base away; this may be a read error. The chain recombines TRBV29-1 with TRBJ2-1; unclear D gene. The CDR3 covers 15 residues. Germline lookup yields CDR1 SQVTM and CDR2 ANQGSEA. V lost 3 bases and J lost 2, with 14 bases in between. CDR3 DNA: TGCAGCGTTGAGGGCGTGAGGATAACCTACAATGAGCAGTTCTTC. As protein: CSVEGVRITYNEQFF.

In regard to this clonotype: Since a much larger clone is just one base distant, this may be a read error. The CDR3, as DNA: TGTGCCAGCAGCCATCCCACCGGCCTAGGGAGGGGGAAAAGGGATGAGCAGTTCTTC. Protein product: CASSHPTGLGRGKRDEQFF. The chain has TRBV4-2 and TRBJ2-1, with D possibly TRBD2 on 7 matching bases. The germline gives CDR1 LGHNA, CDR2 YNFKEQ. The CDR3 covers 19 residues. V was pared by 3 bases and J by 8 bases, with 29 bases between.

In its sample, this clonotype was seen many times. The chain joins TRBV20-1 to TRBJ2-3, with 15 bases fitting TRBD2. Germline V gene data show CDR1 as DFQATT and CDR2 as SNEGSKA (reference sequence). Germline trimming cut 3 bases from V and 5 bases from J; bases unmatched to any gene: 6. CDR3 size: 16 residues. The CDR3 loop reads CSASEGLAGGQDTQYF. The CDR3 DNA is TGCAGTGCTAGCGAAGGACTAGCGGGGGGGCAAGATACGCAGTATTTT.

The CDR3 region is CASSPQGRGEQYF. The CDR3 DNA is TGTGCCAGCAGCCCGCAGGGGAGAGGCGAGCAGTACTTC. The chain employs TRBV5-6 and TRBJ2-7; D is perhaps TRBD1 (6 bases). V was trimmed by 4 bases and J by 6 bases, leaving 14 bases between them. This CDR3 comprises 13 residues. Germline CDR1 reads SGHDT; CDR2 reads YYEEEE.

Notes on this clonotype: A junction boundary mismatches the germline segment, possibly from a read error. The chain carries TRBV6-2 or TRBV6-3 and TRBJ1-1; TRBD1 is a possible D gene (5 bases). Germline CDR1 and CDR2: MNHEY and SVGEGT. This CDR3 comprises 13 residues. The DNA for the CDR3 is TGTGAAAGAAGTTACCAGGGAAACACTGAAGATTTCTTT. It translates to CERSYQGNTEDFF.